Below are 24 T cell receptor beta chains sequenced from a single sample in a study of blood T cell repertoires in COVID-19. Clones were read by immunoSEQ multiplex PCR, and TCRdb kept only the in-frame ones, dropping some. The data show about 170,000 clones, with more than 65% seen just once and about a tenth held by the top ten. Sequenced: peripheral blood. The receptors here all came from a man between 65 and 85 years old with active or convalescent COVID-19.

This rearrangement joins TRBV24-1 to TRBJ2-3, with 10 bases fitting TRBD1. The germline CDR1 and CDR2 sequences are KGHDR and SFDVKD. V trimming: 7 bases; J trimming: 6 bases; junction bases outside the gene matches: 9. The CDR3 runs 15 residues. The CDR3 bases are TGTGCCACCAGCCCGGGACAGGGGTATGCGGATACGCAGTATTTT. It is translated as CATSPGQGYADTQYF.

With regard to this clone: One end of the junction does not line up with germline, which may come from a read error. This rearrangement joins TRBV7-7 to TRBJ2-2; D not resolved. The germline V gene has CDR1 SSHAT and CDR2 FNYEAQ (reference sequence). The CDR3 covers 13 residues. The CDR3 protein is CASSPVPTGELFF. The CDR3 bases are TGTGCTAGCAGCCCGGTCCCCACCGGGGAGCTGTTTTTT. The full variable domain, its missing parts supplied by reference TRBV7-7 and TRBJ2-2, is GAGVSQSPRYKVTKRGQDVTLRCDPISSHATLYWYQQALGQGPEFLTYFNYEAQPDKSGLPSDRFSAERPEGSISTLTIQRTEQRDSAMYRCASSPVPTGELFFGEGSRLTVL.

This clone was seen only a few times. J is TRBJ1-3 and V is TRBV2, with TRBD1 as a possible D gene (6 bases). V was pared by 5 bases and J by 0 bases, with 11 bases between. CDR1 is SNHLY, CDR2 FYNNEI, per germline. The CDR3 runs 15 residues. The CDR3 protein is CASSYRVSSGNTIYF. In nucleotides, the CDR3 is TGTGCCAGCAGTTACAGGGTGAGCTCTGGAAACACCATATATTTT. The full variable domain, with the rest looked up from reference TRBV2 and TRBJ1-3, is EPEVTQTPSHQVTQMGQEVILRCVPISNHLYFYWYRQILGQKVEFLVSFYNNEISEKSEIFDDQFSVERPDGSNFTLKIRSTKLEDSAMYFCASSYRVSSGNTIYFGEGSWLTVV.

The V call is TRBV9, the J call TRBJ1-2; D remains unclear. Trimming took off 8 bases at V and 4 bases at J, with 12 bases between the two ends. Germline V gene sequence: CDR1 SGDLS, CDR2 YYNGEE. The CDR3 runs to 12 residues. CDR3 sequence (DNA): TGTGCCAGTGAGCCAACGGTCTATGGCTACACCTTC. This gives the protein CASEPTVYGYTF.

This clone has a single count. J is TRBJ1-6 and V is TRBV5-5; 9 positions match TRBD1. This CDR3 is 15 amino acids long. Trimming cost V 4 bases and J 12 bases; bases outside gene matches: 11. Germline CDR1 and CDR2: SGHKS and YYEKEE (reference sequence). CDR3 residues: CASSRDRDRSRPLHF. The CDR3 DNA sequence: TGTGCCAGCAGCAGGGACAGGGACAGGAGTCGACCCCTCCACTTT.

The V gene is TRBV6-5, the J gene TRBJ1-2; D possibly corresponds to TRBD1 (6 bases). CDR1 MNHEY and CDR2 SVGAGI come from the germline V gene. CDR3 length: 13 residues. Trimming took 6 bases from V and 8 from J, leaving 16 bases between them. In DNA, the CDR3 is TGTGCCAGCAGGGCAGGGGTTTGGGGAGGCTACACCTTC. This translates into CASRAGVWGGYTF.

As concerns this clone: The junction differs from germline at one of its ends, possibly a read error. The chain links TRBV5-1 to TRBJ2-7; a weak D match, TRBD1 (6 bases). Germline values: CDR1 SGHRS, CDR2 YFSETQ. The CDR3 sequence is 12 residues long. The CDR3 sequence is CASSLYPWTDPF. For the CDR3, the DNA is TGCGCCAGCAGCTTGTACCCATGGACAGACCCATTC. Based on the CDR3 plus reference TRBV5-1 and TRBJ2-7, the full variable domain is KAGVTQTPRYLIKTRGQQVTLSCSPISGHRSVSWYQQTPGQGLQFLFEYFSETQRNKGNFPGRFSGRQFSNSRSEMNVSTLELGDSALYLCASSLYPWTDPFGPGTRLTVT.

V and J are TRBV7-3 and TRBJ2-2, with D tentatively TRBD2 (6 bases). There are 15 residues in the CDR3. V was clipped by 8 bases and J by 4 bases, with 17 bases between them. Looked up from germline, CDR1 is SGHTA and CDR2 is FQGTGA. The CDR3 nucleotides are TGTGCCAGCTCTCGGGAGATCCTGGGCACCGGGGAGCTGTTTTTT. This gives the protein CASSREILGTGELFF.

The rearrangement uses TRBV5-1 and TRBJ2-7; 9 bases are shared with TRBD1. CDR1 and CDR2 (germline): SGHRS, YFSETQ. V dropped 0 bases and J dropped 0; count of bases not matched to a gene: 10. The CDR3 extends over 18 amino acids. The CDR3 DNA reads as TGCGCCAGCAGCTTGGGGGTCGGGACAGGGAAGAGCTCCTACGAGCAGTACTTC. Translation gives CASSLGVGTGKSSYEQYF.

The chain couples TRBV5-1 to TRBJ1-4; D not certain. Germline CDR1 SGHRS, CDR2 YFSETQ. The length of the CDR3 is 16 residues. V lost 5 bases to trimming and J lost 4 bases, with 18 bases between them. Here the CDR3 reads CASSSDPVRDNEKLFF. In DNA, the CDR3 is TGCGCCAGCAGTTCTGACCCGGTCCGGGATAATGAAAAACTGTTTTTT. The full variable domain, its missing parts supplied by reference TRBV5-1 and TRBJ1-4, is KAGVTQTPRYLIKTRGQQVTLSCSPISGHRSVSWYQQTPGQGLQFLFEYFSETQRNKGNFPGRFSGRQFSNSRSEMNVSTLELGDSALYLCASSSDPVRDNEKLFFGSGTQLSVL.

The gene calls are TRBV27 and TRBJ2-1, with 7 nucleotides matching TRBD1. The CDR3 contains 14 residues. The V segment lost 6 bases and the J segment 7 bases; nucleotides outside the gene matches: 9. Germline CDR1 and CDR2: MNHEY and SMNVEV (reference sequence). CDR3 amino acids: CASRTGIWGNEQFF. CDR3 nucleotides: TGTGCCAGCAGGACAGGGATTTGGGGAAATGAGCAGTTCTTC.

The V and J genes are TRBV18 and TRBJ2-1; 7 bases match TRBD1. CDR3 length equals 13 residues. Germline values: CDR1 KGHSH, CDR2 LQKENI. Trimming took 3 bases from V and 9 from J; bases not matched to a gene: 5. The CDR3 protein is CASSPGTVVEQFF. The DNA of the CDR3 is TGTGCCAGCTCACCGGGGACAGTGGTTGAGCAGTTCTTC.

The V and J genes are TRBV6-4 and TRBJ2-1, with D unresolved. Germline CDR1 MRHNA, CDR2 SNTAGT. V was cut by 6 bases and J by 9 bases, with 18 bases left in between. The CDR3 spans 14 residues. CDR3 nucleotides: TGTGCCAGCAGCCCTACCCCCCCCTCTGGTGAGCAGTTCTTC. Residues: CASSPTPPSGEQFF.

The rearrangement links TRBV7-2 to TRBJ1-1; D may be TRBD1 (6 bases). Germline V gene lookup returns CDR1 SGHTA and CDR2 FQGNSA. This CDR3 spans 12 amino acids. V gave up 6 bases and J gave up 6 bases, with 11 bases separating them. CDR3 sequence reads: CASSYRAAEAFF. DNA of the CDR3: TGTGCCAGCAGTTACAGGGCGGCTGAAGCTTTCTTT.

This clone was picked up one time. The chain couples TRBV6-5 to TRBJ2-2, with D hard to call. The CDR3 is made up of 15 amino acids. V lost 6 bases and J lost 2, with 13 bases in between. CDR1 and CDR2 (germline): MNHEY, SVGAGI. The CDR3 region is CASSITGSNTGELFF. The DNA of the CDR3 is TGTGCCAGCAGCATCACCGGGTCCAACACCGGGGAGCTGTTTTTT.

This chain connects TRBV29-1 to TRBJ2-1; 10 bases fit TRBD2. V shed 4 bases and J 3 bases; nucleotides not matched to a gene: 3. Germline V gene data show CDR1 as SQVTM and CDR2 as ANQGSEA. CDR3 size: 14 residues. CDR3 in amino acids: CSVVSGGYYNEQFF. The CDR3 DNA reads TGCAGCGTTGTTAGCGGGGGGTACTACAATGAGCAGTTCTTC.

Concerning this clone itself: Other nucleotide sequences in the sample specify the same CDR3. The chain recombines TRBV5-1 with TRBJ2-3; TRBD1 is a possible D gene (5 bases). CDR1 and CDR2 from the germline V gene are SGHRS and YFSETQ. V dropped 0 bases and J dropped 2 bases, with 7 bases sitting between them. The CDR3 contains 14 residues. CDR3 amino acids: CASSLGQLTDTQYF. The CDR3 DNA reads as TGCGCCAGCAGCTTGGGACAGCTCACAGATACGCAGTATTTT.

This clone was detected a few times. The rearrangement joins TRBV2 to TRBJ2-2, with TRBD1 matching over 11 bases. J lost 6 bases, V lost 4 bases, and 7 bases had no gene match. The CDR3 runs 16 residues. Germline CDR1 SNHLY, CDR2 FYNNEI. The CDR3 is CASSGTGGQVAGELFF. DNA for the CDR3: TGTGCCAGCAGTGGGACAGGGGGCCAGGTAGCCGGGGAGCTGTTTTTT.

The rearrangement links TRBV4-1 to TRBJ2-1; possible D gene TRBD1, 6 bases. Germline CDR1 MGHRA, CDR2 YSYEKL. CDR3 length: 15 residues. V shed 4 bases and J shed 7 bases, with 17 bases lying between them. CDR3 in amino acids: CASSLVQGRVNEQFF. DNA for the CDR3: TGCGCCAGCAGCCTAGTACAGGGCAGGGTAAATGAGCAGTTCTTC.

The chain links TRBV7-2 to TRBJ2-2; tentatively, D is TRBD1 (6 bases). V lost 5 bases and J lost 3, with 10 bases in between. Germline V gene sequence: CDR1 SGHTA, CDR2 FQGNSA. The CDR3 length is 14 residues. In nucleotides, the CDR3 is TGTGCCAGCAGCCCGCAGGGGTACACCGGGGAGCTGTTTTTT. Its translation is CASSPQGYTGELFF.

The V gene is TRBV19, the J gene TRBJ1-1; D remains unclear. This CDR3 is built from 13 residues. The V end lost 2 bases, the J end lost 0 bases, and 4 bases lay between the germline ends. The V gene's germline CDR1 is LNHDA and CDR2 SQIVND (reference sequence). CDR3 protein: CASSIRVNTEAFF. CDR3 bases: TGTGCCAGTAGTATACGGGTGAACACTGAAGCTTTCTTT.

This clone came up many times. The rearrangement joins TRBV6-5 to TRBJ1-1; 7 bases align to TRBD1. The CDR3 spans 12 residues. The V gene's germline CDR1 is MNHEY and CDR2 SVGAGI. V shed 3 bases, J shed 11 bases, and the junction held 6 bases outside the gene matches. The CDR3 is CASSYSRGKAFF. CDR3 nucleotide sequence: TGTGCCAGCAGTTATTCCAGGGGGAAGGCTTTCTTT.

The J gene is TRBJ2-5, the V gene TRBV20-1; 8 bases line up with TRBD1. This CDR3 spans 19 amino acids. CDR1 and CDR2 from the germline V gene are DFQATT and SNEGSKA (reference sequence). J lost 5 bases, V lost 3 bases, and 23 bases had no gene match. The CDR3 coding sequence is TGCAGTGCTAGTAACCGGGACAGGTCATCGCCGGTGCCGTGGGAGACCCAGTACTTC. Translated: CSASNRDRSSPVPWETQYF.

The chain joins TRBV2 to TRBJ2-7; D gene unclear. Germline CDR1 is SNHLY and CDR2 is FYNNEI. The CDR3 contains 13 residues. With 6 bases removed from V and 4 bases from J, the gap between germline ends came to 13 bases. Here the CDR3 reads CASRGFGYYEQYF. The DNA for the CDR3 is TGTGCCAGCAGGGGCTTCGGATATTACGAGCAGTACTTC.